The 19 T cell receptor beta chains in this list originate from one sample, sequenced in a study of identical twins. TCRdb re-derived calls from the 5' RACE reads in MiXCR, one entry per CDR3 protein. The sample includes roughly 260,000 distinct CDR3 sequences, about an eighth seen only once; the top ten take about 9%. Sequencing was done on a sample of memory (CD45RO+) T cells sorted from blood. The receptors come from a woman aged 18 to 35 in good health.

This clonotype was picked up a small number of times. The V gene is TRBV10-3, the J gene TRBJ2-1; D not certain. The CDR3 runs to 18 residues. From germline, CDR1 is ENHRY and CDR2 SYGVKD. Deletions cut 4 bases from V and 0 bases from J, with 19 bases between. CDR3 sequence: CAISAGHSNPSSYNEQFF. CDR3 DNA: TGTGCCATCAGTGCCGGGCACTCAAATCCGAGCTCCTACAATGAGCAGTTCTTC.

The table lists this clonotype with a few counts. The chain recombines TRBV27 with TRBJ2-3, with D possibly matching TRBD2 (5 bases). Germline CDR1 and CDR2: MNHEY and SMNVEV (reference sequence). V was pared by 3 bases and J by 4 bases, with 14 bases between. CDR3 length equals 15 residues. The CDR3 region is CASSLGRRHADTQYF. CDR3 nucleotide sequence: TGTGCCAGCAGTTTGGGGAGAAGGCATGCAGATACGCAGTATTTT.

This clonotype was picked up many times. J is TRBJ2-7 and V is TRBV5-4, with D possibly being TRBD2 (7 bases). V shed 2 bases and J shed 3 bases, with 18 bases lying between them. The length of the CDR3 is 16 residues. The germline CDR1 and CDR2 sequences are SGHNT and YYREEE (reference sequence). The CDR3 bases are TGTGCCAGCAGCTTTGGGGGGGCGGCAGGGCTCTACGAGCAGTACTTC. Translating it yields CASSFGGAAGLYEQYF.

This clonotype is termed medium-sized. The chain has TRBV7-2 and TRBJ2-1, with D unresolved. Trimming took 1 base from V and 6 from J, leaving 7 bases between them. This CDR3 comprises 13 residues. Germline lookup yields CDR1 SGHTA and CDR2 FQGNSA. CDR3 region: CASSLGQLNEQFF. CDR3 DNA sequence: TGTGCCAGCAGCTTAGGGCAGCTCAATGAGCAGTTCTTC.

The J gene is TRBJ2-1, the V gene TRBV23-1; 9 nucleotides match TRBD1. TRBV23-1 is recorded as an ORF, its role being uncertain. After removal of 3 bases from V and 6 bases from J, the junction contained 9 bases not matched to a gene. The CDR3 sequence is 16 residues long. CDR3 in amino acids: CASSHPYRDRVNEQFF. The CDR3 coding sequence is TGCGCCAGCAGTCACCCATACCGGGACAGGGTCAATGAGCAGTTCTTC.

This clonotype was detected many times. The chain links TRBV12-3 or TRBV12-4 to TRBJ1-3; D uncertain. The CDR3 length is 14 residues. The ends were cut back, 5 bases at V and 0 bases at J, with 8 bases in the middle. CDR3 amino acids: CASSPHGSGNTIYF. CDR3 coding DNA: TGTGCCAGCAGTCCCCACGGCTCTGGAAACACCATATATTTT.

J is TRBJ2-7 and V is TRBV3-1, with a weak D call TRBD2 (5 bases). The CDR3 extends over 15 amino acids. With 1 base removed from V and 2 bases from J, the gap between germline ends came to 12 bases. The V gene's germline CDR1 is LGHDT and CDR2 YNNKEL (reference sequence). CDR3 region: CASSQANRGTYEQYF. CDR3 DNA sequence: TGTGCCAGCAGCCAAGCGAATCGGGGTACCTACGAGCAGTACTTC.

A few counts support this clonotype. V usage is TRBV5-1 and J usage is TRBJ2-5; D remains unclear. In germline, CDR1 is SGHRS, CDR2 YFSETQ. This CDR3 contains 15 residues. V was cut by 4 bases and J by 5 bases, with 18 bases left in between. CDR3 amino acids: CASSPEGLVWETQYF. DNA for the CDR3: TGCGCCAGCAGCCCTGAAGGGCTAGTCTGGGAGACCCAGTACTTC.

The chain couples TRBV5-1 to TRBJ2-2; TRBD1 might be the D (5 bases). Germline CDR1 and CDR2: SGHRS and YFSETQ. CDR3 length: 15 amino acids. Trimming stripped 4 bases from V and 3 bases from J, with 13 bases between. The CDR3 reads CASSPQGGDTGELFF. The CDR3 nucleotides are TGCGCCAGCAGCCCCCAGGGTGGCGACACCGGGGAGCTGTTTTTT.

The genes are TRBV6-2 or TRBV6-3 and TRBJ2-1; D not resolved. Germline-derived CDR1 and CDR2 are MNHEY and SVGEGT. The CDR3 loop spans 15 amino acids. The V and J ends lost 4 bases and 5 bases respectively, with 15 bases between them. The CDR3 sequence: CASSFRSSPHNEQFF. DNA of the CDR3: TGTGCCAGCAGTTTCAGGTCAAGTCCCCACAATGAGCAGTTCTTC.

This clonotype was counted ten times or more. The rearrangement joins TRBV4-1 to TRBJ1-2, with D perhaps TRBD1 (6 bases). Germline V gives CDR1 MGHRA, CDR2 YSYEKL. The CDR3 consists of 15 residues. V dropped 1 base and J dropped 5 bases, with 14 bases sitting between them. CDR3: CASSQGWTATYGYTF. The CDR3 nucleotides read TGCGCCAGCAGCCAAGGGTGGACAGCCACGTATGGCTACACCTTC.

This clonotype was detected a few times. This rearrangement joins TRBV11-3 to TRBJ2-5; TRBD1 matches 9 bases. Unmatched junction bases numbered 15, after V lost 5 bases and J lost 5 bases. Germline lookup yields CDR1 SGHNT and CDR2 YENEEA. The CDR3 is made up of 17 amino acids. The chain's CDR3 is CASSNIDPTGGVETQYF. The CDR3, as DNA: TGTGCCAGCAGCAATATCGACCCGACAGGGGGAGTGGAGACCCAGTACTTC.

CDR3 protein: CASSPTGLAGARTDTQYF. The CDR3 region has the DNA TGTGCCAGCAGTCCGACGGGACTAGCGGGGGCCCGGACAGATACGCAGTATTTT. The V call is TRBV6-1, the J call TRBJ2-3, with TRBD2 matching over 14 bases. The ends lost 5 bases at V and 3 bases at J; junction bases unmatched: 10. This CDR3 comprises 18 residues. Germline CDR1 and CDR2: MNHNS and SASEGT.

This rearrangement joins TRBV6-1 to TRBJ1-3; tentatively, D is TRBD1 (6 bases). Germline V gene sequence: CDR1 MNHNS, CDR2 SASEGT. The CDR3 contains 14 residues. Between the trimmed V and J ends, which lost 6 bases and 9 bases, there was a span of 18 bases. CDR3 sequence reads: CASSPPSRGGTIYF. As DNA, the CDR3 is TGTGCCAGCAGCCCCCCAAGCCGAGGGGGCACCATATATTTT.

About this clonotype: A read error may explain this, as a much larger clone is one base away. V usage is TRBV7-8 and J usage is TRBJ2-3; no clear D. The CDR3 runs 16 residues. CDR1 is SGHVS and CDR2 is FQNEAQ in the germline V gene. The CDR3 spells CTSSSPLGSSTDTQYF. CDR3 coding DNA: TGTACCAGCAGCTCACCGTTAGGTAGTAGCACAGATACGCAGTATTTT. Combining the CDR3 with reference TRBV7-8 and TRBJ2-3 gives the whole variable domain GAGVSQSPRYKVAKRGQDVALRCDPISGHVSLFWYQQALGQGPEFLTYFQNEAQLDKSGLPSDRFFAERPEGSVSTLKIQRTQQEDSAVYLCTSSSPLGSSTDTQYFGPGTRLTVL.

This clonotype showed up just a few times. CDR3 nucleotides: TGTGCCAGCAGCTTTACGGGGGGCGTATCTTTCTTT. Its translation is CASSFTGGVSFF. J is TRBJ1-1 and V is TRBV7-2, with D tentatively TRBD1 (6 bases). V was trimmed by 3 bases and J by 12 bases, leaving 14 bases between them. The V gene's germline CDR1 is SGHTA and CDR2 FQGNSA. The CDR3 contains 12 residues.

This clonotype was recorded a few times. The chain links TRBV7-6 to TRBJ2-7, with D possibly TRBD2 on 5 matching bases. The CDR3 has 14 residues. Trimming shortened V by 1 base and J by 0 bases, and 7 bases separated the two germline ends. CDR1 SGHVS and CDR2 FNYEAQ come from the germline V gene. CDR3 DNA: TGTGCCAGCAGCTTAGTGAGCGGCTCCTACGAGCAGTACTTC. Amino acid sequence: CASSLVSGSYEQYF.

The sample holds a few counts of this clonotype. The genes are TRBV2 and TRBJ2-1; D is possibly TRBD2 (6 bases). Per germline, CDR1 SNHLY and CDR2 FYNNEI. The V end lost 8 bases, the J end lost 0 bases, and 14 bases lay between the germline ends. The CDR3 has 15 residues. In DNA form, the CDR3 reads TGTGCCAGCGCGGGGCCCCCATACTCCTACAATGAGCAGTTCTTC. It translates to CASAGPPYSYNEQFF.

Comment on this clonotype: A much more abundant neighbour one base away suggests this may be a read error. This chain connects TRBV5-6 to TRBJ1-6, with D perhaps TRBD1 (6 bases). This CDR3 has 14 residues. The germline V gene has CDR1 SGHDT and CDR2 YYEEEE. CDR3 sequence: CASSRRDNGSLLHF. CDR3 DNA sequence: TGTGCCAGCAGCAGAAGGGACAACGGTTCACTCCTCCACTTT.